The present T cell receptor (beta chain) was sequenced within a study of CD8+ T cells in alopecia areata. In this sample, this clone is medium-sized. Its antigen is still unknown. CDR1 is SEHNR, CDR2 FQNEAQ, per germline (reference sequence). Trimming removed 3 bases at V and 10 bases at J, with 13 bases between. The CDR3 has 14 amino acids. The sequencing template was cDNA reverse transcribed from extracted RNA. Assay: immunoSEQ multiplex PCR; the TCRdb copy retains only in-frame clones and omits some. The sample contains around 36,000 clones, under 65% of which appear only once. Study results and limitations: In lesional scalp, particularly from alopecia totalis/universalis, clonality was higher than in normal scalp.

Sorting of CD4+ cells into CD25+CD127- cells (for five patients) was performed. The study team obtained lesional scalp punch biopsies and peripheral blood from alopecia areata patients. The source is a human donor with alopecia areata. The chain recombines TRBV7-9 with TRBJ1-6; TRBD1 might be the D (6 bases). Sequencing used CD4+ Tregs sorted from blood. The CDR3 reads CASSLTTGYSPLHF. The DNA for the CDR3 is TGTGCCAGCAGCTTGACCACAGGGTACTCACCCCTCCACTTT.